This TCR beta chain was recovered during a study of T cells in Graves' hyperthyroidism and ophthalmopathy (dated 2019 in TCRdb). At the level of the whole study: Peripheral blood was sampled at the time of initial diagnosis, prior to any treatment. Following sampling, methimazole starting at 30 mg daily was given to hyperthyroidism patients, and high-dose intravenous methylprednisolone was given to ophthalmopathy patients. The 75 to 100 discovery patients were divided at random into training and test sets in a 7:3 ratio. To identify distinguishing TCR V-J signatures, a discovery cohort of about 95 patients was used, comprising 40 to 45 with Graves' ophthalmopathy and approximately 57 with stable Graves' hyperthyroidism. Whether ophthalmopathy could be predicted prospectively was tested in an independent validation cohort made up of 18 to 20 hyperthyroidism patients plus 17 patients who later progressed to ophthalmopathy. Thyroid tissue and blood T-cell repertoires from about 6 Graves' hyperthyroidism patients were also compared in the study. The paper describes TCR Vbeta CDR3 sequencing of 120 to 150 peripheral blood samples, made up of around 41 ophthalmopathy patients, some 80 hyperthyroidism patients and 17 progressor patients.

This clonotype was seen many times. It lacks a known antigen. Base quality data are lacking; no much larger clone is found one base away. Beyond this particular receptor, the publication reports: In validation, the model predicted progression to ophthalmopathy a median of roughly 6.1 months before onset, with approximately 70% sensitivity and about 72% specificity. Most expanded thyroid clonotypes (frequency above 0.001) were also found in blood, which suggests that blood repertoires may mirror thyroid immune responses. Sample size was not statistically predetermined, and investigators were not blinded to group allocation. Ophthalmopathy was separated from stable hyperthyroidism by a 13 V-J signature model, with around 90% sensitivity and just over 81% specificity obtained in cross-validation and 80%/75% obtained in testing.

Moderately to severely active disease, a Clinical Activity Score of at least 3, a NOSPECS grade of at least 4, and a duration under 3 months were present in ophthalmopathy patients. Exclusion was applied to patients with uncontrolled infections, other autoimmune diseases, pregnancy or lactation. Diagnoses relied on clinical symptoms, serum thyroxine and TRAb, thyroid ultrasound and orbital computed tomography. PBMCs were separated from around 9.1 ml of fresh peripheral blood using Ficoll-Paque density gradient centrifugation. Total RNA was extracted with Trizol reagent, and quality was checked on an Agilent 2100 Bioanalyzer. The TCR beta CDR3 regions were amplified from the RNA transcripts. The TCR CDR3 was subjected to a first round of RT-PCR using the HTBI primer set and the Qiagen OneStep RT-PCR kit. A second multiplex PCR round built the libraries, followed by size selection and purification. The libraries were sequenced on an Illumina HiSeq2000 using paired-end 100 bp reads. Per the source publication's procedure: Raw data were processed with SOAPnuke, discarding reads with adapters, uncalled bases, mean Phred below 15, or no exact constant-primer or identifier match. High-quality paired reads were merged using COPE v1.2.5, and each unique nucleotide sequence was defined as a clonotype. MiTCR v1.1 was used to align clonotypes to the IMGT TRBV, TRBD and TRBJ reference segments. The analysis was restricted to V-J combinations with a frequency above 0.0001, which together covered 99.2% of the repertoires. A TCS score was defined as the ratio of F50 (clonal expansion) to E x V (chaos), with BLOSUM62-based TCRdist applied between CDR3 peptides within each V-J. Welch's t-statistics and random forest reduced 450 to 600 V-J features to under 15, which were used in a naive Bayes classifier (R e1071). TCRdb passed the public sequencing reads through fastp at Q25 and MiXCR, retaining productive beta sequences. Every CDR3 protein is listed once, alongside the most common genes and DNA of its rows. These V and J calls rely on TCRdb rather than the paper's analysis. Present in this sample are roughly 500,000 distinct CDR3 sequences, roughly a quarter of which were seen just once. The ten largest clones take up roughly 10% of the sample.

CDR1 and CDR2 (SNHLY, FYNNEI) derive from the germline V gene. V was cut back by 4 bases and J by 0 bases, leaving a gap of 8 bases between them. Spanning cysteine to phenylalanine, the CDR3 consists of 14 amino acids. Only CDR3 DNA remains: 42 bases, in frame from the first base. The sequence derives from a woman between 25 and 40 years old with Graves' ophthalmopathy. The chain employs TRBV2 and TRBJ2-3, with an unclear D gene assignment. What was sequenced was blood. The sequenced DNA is TGTGCCAGCAGTGCAGAAACTAGCACAGATACGCAGTATTTT. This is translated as CASSAETSTDTQYF.